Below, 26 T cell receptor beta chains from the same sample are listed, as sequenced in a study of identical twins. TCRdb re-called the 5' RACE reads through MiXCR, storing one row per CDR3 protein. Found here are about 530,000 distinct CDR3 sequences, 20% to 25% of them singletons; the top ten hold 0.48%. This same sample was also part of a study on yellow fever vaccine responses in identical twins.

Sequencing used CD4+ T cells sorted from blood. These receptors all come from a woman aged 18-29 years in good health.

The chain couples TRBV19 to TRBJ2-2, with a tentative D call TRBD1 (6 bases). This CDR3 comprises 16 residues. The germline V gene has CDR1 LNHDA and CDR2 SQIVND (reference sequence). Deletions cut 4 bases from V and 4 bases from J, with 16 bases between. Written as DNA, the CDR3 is TGTGCCAGTAGTACCAGGACAGTGGGCATCACCGGGGAGCTGTTTTTT. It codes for CASSTRTVGITGELFF.

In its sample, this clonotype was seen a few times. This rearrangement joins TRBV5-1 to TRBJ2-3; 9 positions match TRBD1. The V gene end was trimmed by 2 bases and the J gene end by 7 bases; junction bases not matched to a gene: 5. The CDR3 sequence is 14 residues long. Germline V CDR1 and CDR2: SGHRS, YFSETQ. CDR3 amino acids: CASSLGDRENTQYF. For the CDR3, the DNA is TGCGCCAGCAGCTTAGGGGACAGGGAAAATACGCAGTATTTT.

This chain's CDR3 is CASSPLGLAGLETQYF. The CDR3 bases are TGCGCCAGCAGCCCGCTGGGACTAGCGGGATTGGAGACCCAGTACTTC. The chain carries TRBV5-1 and TRBJ2-5; 13 nucleotides agree with TRBD2. The J segment lost 5 bases and the V segment lost 4 bases, leaving 8 bases of the junction unmatched. CDR1 is SGHRS, CDR2 YFSETQ, per germline. This CDR3 comprises 16 residues.

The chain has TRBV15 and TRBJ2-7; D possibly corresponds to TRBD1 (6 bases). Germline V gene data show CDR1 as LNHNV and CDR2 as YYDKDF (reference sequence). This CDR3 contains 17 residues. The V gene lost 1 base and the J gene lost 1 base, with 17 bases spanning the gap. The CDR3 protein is CATSRAQQGWGSYEQYV. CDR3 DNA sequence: TGTGCCACCAGCAGAGCCCAACAGGGTTGGGGATCCTACGAGCAGTACGTC.

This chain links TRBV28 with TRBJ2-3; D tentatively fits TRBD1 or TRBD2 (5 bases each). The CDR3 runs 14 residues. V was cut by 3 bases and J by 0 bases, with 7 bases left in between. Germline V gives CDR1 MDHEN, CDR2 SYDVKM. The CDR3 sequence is CASSFGDSTDTQYF. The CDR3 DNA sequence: TGTGCCAGCAGTTTCGGGGACAGCACAGATACGCAGTATTTT.

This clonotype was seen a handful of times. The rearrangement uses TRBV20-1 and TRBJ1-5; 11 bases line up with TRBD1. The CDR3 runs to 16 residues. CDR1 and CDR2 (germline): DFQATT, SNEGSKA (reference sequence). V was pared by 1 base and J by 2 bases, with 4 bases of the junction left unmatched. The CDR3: CSARAGTGGRNQPQHF. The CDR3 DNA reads TGCAGTGCTAGAGCCGGGACAGGGGGGCGCAATCAGCCCCAGCATTTT.

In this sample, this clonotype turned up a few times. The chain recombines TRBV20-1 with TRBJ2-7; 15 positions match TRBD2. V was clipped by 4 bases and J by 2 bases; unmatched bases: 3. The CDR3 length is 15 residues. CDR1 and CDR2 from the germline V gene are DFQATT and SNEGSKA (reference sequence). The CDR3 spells CSAIGLAGGTYEQYF. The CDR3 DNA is TGCAGTGCTATAGGACTAGCGGGAGGGACCTACGAGCAGTACTTC.

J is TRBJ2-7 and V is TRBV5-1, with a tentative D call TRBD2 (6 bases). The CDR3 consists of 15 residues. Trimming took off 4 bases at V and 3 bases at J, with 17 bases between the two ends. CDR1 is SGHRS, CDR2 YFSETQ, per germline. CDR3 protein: CASSPSGTGVYEQYF. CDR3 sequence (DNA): TGCGCCAGCAGCCCCTCGGGGACGGGGGTCTACGAGCAGTACTTC. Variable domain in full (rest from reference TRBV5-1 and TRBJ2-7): KAGVTQTPRYLIKTRGQQVTLSCSPISGHRSVSWYQQTPGQGLQFLFEYFSETQRNKGNFPGRFSGRQFSNSRSEMNVSTLELGDSALYLCASSPSGTGVYEQYFGPGTRLTVT.

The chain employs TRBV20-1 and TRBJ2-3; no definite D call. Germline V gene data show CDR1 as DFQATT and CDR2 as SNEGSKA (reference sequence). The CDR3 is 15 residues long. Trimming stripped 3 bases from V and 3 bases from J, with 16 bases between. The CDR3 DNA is TGCAGTGCTAGGGCTCCTAAGACTGGGACAGATACGCAGTATTTT. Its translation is CSARAPKTGTDTQYF.

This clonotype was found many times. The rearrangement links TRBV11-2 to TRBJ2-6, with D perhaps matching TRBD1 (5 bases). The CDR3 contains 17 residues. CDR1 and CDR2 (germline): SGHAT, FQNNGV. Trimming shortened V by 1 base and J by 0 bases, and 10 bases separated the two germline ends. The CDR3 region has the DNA TGTGCCAGCAGCTTAGCAGGGTATTACTCTGGGGCCAACGTCCTGACTTTC. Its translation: CASSLAGYYSGANVLTF.

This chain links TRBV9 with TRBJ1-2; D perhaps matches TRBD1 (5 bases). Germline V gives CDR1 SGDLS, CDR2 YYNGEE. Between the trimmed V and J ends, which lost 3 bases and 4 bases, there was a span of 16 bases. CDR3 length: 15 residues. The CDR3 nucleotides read TGTGCCAGCAGCGGGCGGGGCCTAACCCTCTATGGCTACACCTTC. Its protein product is CASSGRGLTLYGYTF.

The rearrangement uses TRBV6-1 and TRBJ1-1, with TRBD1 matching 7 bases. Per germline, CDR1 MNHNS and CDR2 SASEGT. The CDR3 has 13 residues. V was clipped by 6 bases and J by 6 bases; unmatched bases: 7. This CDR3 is CASSVYRGAEAFF. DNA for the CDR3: TGTGCCAGCAGCGTTTACAGGGGCGCTGAAGCTTTCTTT.

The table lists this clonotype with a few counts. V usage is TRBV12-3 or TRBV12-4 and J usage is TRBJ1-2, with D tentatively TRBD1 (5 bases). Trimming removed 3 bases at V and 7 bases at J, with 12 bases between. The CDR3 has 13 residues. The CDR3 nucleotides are TGTGCCAGCAGTTTTCTTAGGGGTGGTGGCTACACCTTC. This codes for CASSFLRGGGYTF.

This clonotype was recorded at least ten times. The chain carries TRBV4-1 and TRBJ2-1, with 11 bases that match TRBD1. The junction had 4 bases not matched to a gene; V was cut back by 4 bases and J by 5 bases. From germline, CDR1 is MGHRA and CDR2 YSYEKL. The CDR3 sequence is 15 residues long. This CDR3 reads CASSLGQGVNNEQFF. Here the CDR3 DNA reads TGCGCCAGCAGCCTGGGACAGGGGGTGAACAATGAGCAGTTCTTC.

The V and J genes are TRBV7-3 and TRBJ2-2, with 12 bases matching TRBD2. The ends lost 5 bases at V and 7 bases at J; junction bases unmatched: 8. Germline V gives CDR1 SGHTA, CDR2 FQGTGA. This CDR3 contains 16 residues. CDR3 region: CASSTRLAGAGGELFF. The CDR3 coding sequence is TGTGCCAGCAGCACCCGACTAGCGGGAGCGGGCGGGGAGCTGTTTTTT. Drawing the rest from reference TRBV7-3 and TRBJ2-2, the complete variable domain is GAGVSQTPSNKVTEKGKYVELRCDPISGHTALYWYRQSLGQGPEFLIYFQGTGAADDSGLPNDRFFAVRPEGSVSTLKIQRTERGDSAVYLCASSTRLAGAGGELFFGEGSRLTVL.

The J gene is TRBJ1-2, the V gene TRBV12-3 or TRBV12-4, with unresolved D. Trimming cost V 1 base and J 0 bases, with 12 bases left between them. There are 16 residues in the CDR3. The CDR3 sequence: CASSLEVRNPNYGYTF. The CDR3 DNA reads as TGTGCCAGCAGTTTAGAAGTCAGAAATCCTAACTATGGCTACACCTTC.

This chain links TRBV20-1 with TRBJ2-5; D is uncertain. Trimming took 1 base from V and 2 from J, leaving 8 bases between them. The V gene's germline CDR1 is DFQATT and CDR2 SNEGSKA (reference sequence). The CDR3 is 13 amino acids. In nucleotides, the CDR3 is TGCAGTGCTAGAGTTGGTCTACAAGAGACCCAGTACTTC. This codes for CSARVGLQETQYF.

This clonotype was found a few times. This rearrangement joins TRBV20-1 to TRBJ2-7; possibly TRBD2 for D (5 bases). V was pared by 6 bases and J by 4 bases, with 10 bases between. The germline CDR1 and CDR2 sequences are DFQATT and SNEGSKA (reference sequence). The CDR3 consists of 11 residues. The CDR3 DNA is TGCAGTGCAACTACTAGTTACGAGCAGTACTTC. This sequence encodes CSATTSYEQYF.

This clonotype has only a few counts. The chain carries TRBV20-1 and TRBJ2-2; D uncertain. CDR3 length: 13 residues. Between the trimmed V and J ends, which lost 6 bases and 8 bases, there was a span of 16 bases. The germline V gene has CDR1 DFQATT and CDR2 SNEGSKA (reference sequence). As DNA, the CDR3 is TGCAGTGCCTCCCGCCCAGCGTCTGGGGAGCTGTTTTTT. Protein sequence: CSASRPASGELFF.

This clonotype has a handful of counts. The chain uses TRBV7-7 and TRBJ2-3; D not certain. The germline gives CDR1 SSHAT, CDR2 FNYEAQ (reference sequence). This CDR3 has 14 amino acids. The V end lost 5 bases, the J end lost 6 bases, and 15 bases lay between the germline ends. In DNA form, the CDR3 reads TGTGCCAGCAGCCCCACACGGTTAGGGGATACGCAGTATTTT. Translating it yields CASSPTRLGDTQYF.

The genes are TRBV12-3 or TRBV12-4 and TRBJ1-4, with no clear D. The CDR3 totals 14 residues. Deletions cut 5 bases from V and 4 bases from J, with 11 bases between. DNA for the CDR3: TGTGCCAGCAGTCAATACACGGATAATGAAAAACTGTTTTTT. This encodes CASSQYTDNEKLFF.

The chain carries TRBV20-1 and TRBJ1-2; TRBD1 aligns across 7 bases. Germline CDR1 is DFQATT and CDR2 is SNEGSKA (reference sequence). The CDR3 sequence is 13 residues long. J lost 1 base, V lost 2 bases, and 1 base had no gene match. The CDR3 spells CSARRDSNYGYTF. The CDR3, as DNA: TGCAGTGCTAGACGGGACAGTAACTATGGCTACACCTTC.

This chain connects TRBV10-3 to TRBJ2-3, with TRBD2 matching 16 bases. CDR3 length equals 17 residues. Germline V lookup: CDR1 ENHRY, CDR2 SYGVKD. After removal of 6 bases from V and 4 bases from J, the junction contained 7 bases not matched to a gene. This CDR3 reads CAIRPGLAGGMADTQYF. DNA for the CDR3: TGTGCCATCAGGCCGGGACTAGCGGGAGGGATGGCAGATACGCAGTATTTT.

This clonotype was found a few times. CDR3 nucleotide sequence: TGTGCCAGCAACGAGAACAGGCGGGGATACGAGCAGTACTTC. Protein: CASNENRRGYEQYF. The rearrangement links TRBV11-2 to TRBJ2-7, with TRBD2 as a possible D gene (6 bases). Trimming pared 7 bases from V and 4 bases from J, leaving 17 bases between. CDR3 size: 14 residues. CDR1 and CDR2 (germline): SGHAT, FQNNGV.

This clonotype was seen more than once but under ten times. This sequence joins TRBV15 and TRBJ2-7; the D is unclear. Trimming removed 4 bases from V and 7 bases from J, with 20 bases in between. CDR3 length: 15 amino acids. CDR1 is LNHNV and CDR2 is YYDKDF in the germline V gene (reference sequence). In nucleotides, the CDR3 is TGTGCCACCAGCAAATCTCGGCTGACGAGAAGAGAGCAGTACGTC. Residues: CATSKSRLTRREQYV.

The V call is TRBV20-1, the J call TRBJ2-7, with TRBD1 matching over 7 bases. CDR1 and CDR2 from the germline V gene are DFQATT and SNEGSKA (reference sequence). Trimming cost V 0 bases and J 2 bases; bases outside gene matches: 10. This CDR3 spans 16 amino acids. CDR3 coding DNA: TGCAGTGCTAGAGATAGCCCCTGGGACAGTACCTACGAGCAGTACTTC. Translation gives CSARDSPWDSTYEQYF.